In its sample, the clone carrying this T cell receptor beta chain was seen once. The data originate from a study of blood T cell repertoires in COVID-19. Only in-frame clones appear in the TCRdb table, and some are missing; sequencing was by immunoSEQ multiplex PCR. The sample consists of roughly 280,000 clones, approximately 80% of them appearing once. Losses at the gene ends were 6 bases for V and 8 bases for J; bases not matched to a gene: 3. CDR3 size: 12 residues. Germline lookup yields CDR1 SEHNR and CDR2 FQNEAQ (reference sequence). Material for sequencing was peripheral blood. This clonotype was obtained from a man aged 55 to 70 with acute or convalescent COVID-19. The chain joins TRBV7-9 to TRBJ2-2, with 7 bases aligning to TRBD1. DNA of the CDR3: TGTGCCAGCAGTGACAGGGCTGGGGAGCTGTTTTTT. Translating it yields CASSDRAGELFF. The complete variable domain, with remaining parts taken from reference TRBV7-9 and TRBJ2-2, reads DTGVSQNPRHKITKRGQNVTFRCDPISEHNRLYWYRQTLGQGPEFLTYFQNEAQLEKSRLLSDRFSAERPKGSFSTLEIQRTEQGDSAMYLCASSDRAGELFFGEGSRLTVL.